Listed here are 30 T cell receptor beta chains from one sample, sequenced in a study of beta chain features in type 1 diabetes. Sequenced material consisted of expressed TCRB transcripts (all of the isolated RNA was reverse transcribed). Repertoires were generated with immunoSEQ multiplex PCR, while TCRdb's copy carries only in-frame clones and drops some. The sample has some 270,000 clones, approximately 8.1% seen once. The sequenced material came from central memory CD4+ T cells from blood. The receptor source for this set is a woman in her late teens or twenties in good health.

This clone was seen ten or more times. CDR3: CASSKVKVSNQPQHF. The CDR3 DNA is TGTGCCAGCAGCAAAGTGAAGGTTAGCAATCAGCCCCAGCATTTT. V and J are TRBV21-1 and TRBJ1-5. TRBV21-1 is noted as a pseudogene. The CDR3 has 15 amino acids.

The table lists this clone with a few counts. CDR3 protein: CASSPVTGSGETQYF. Here the CDR3 DNA reads TGTGCCAGCAGCCCGGTTACGGGGAGTGGAGAGACCCAGTACTTC. This sequence joins TRBV7-2 and TRBJ2-5, with TRBD2 as a possible D gene (5 bases). This CDR3 has 15 amino acids. Deletions cut 5 bases from V and 4 bases from J, with 17 bases between. Germline CDR1 and CDR2: SGHTA and FQGNSA.

About this clone: The missing conserved phenylalanine or tryptophan at the end of this CDR3 makes a read error likely. The DNA is omitted, as the CDR3 cannot be located on it reliably, and the CDR3 follows TCRdb's listing. V and J are TRBV2 and TRBJ1-5; no DNA check was done on the table's D call, TRBD1. The CDR3 length is 12 residues, termini included. Germline-derived CDR1 and CDR2 are SNHLY and FYNNEI. The CDR3 loop is CASSDGTMLPFL.

The rearrangement links TRBV29-1 to TRBJ1-3, with a weak D call TRBD1 (5 bases). Germline loops: CDR1 SQVTM, CDR2 ANQGSEA. V dropped 7 bases and J dropped 3 bases, with 13 bases sitting between them. This CDR3 has 13 amino acids. The CDR3 here is CSGGAGYGNTIYF. The CDR3 DNA follows: TGCAGCGGCGGGGCGGGTTATGGAAACACCATATATTTT.

This clone has only a few counts. The gene calls are TRBV29-1 and TRBJ2-2; D not certain. Germline values: CDR1 SQVTM, CDR2 ANQGSEA. This CDR3 contains 14 residues. V lost 7 bases and J 7 bases, leaving 19 bases between the germline ends. The CDR3 nucleotides read TGCAGCGCCCGCCTCGTAGGGTTTGACGGGGAGCTGTTTTTT. The encoded protein is CSARLVGFDGELFF.

This clone was counted a few times. The chain joins TRBV7-3 to TRBJ2-7, with a possible D match to TRBD1 (7 bases). Looked up from germline, CDR1 is SGHTA and CDR2 is FQGTGA. With 5 bases removed from V and 2 bases from J, the gap between germline ends came to 16 bases. This CDR3 has 15 residues. In DNA form, the CDR3 reads TGTGCCAGCAGCCTTCAGGGGGGCGCGGCCTACGAGCAGTACTTC. Its protein is CASSLQGGAAYEQYF.

This clone was seen repeatedly, ten times or more. V gene TRBV9 combines with J gene TRBJ1-1; D is possibly TRBD1 (6 bases). With 3 bases removed from V and 3 bases from J, the gap between germline ends came to 15 bases. CDR3 length: 15 amino acids. Per germline, CDR1 SGDLS and CDR2 YYNGEE. This CDR3 is CASSADPGADTEAFF. The CDR3 coding sequence is TGTGCCAGCAGCGCCGATCCAGGGGCGGACACTGAAGCTTTCTTT.

This clone was picked up a small number of times. The V and J genes are TRBV7-2 and TRBJ2-3; TRBD1 agrees at 7 bases. Germline trimming cut 4 bases from V and 0 bases from J; bases unmatched to any gene: 4. CDR3 size: 15 residues. Germline assignment: CDR1 SGHTA and CDR2 FQGNSA. The CDR3 spells CASSSQGRSTDTQYF. The CDR3 DNA reads as TGTGCCAGCAGCTCACAGGGGCGCAGCACAGATACGCAGTATTTT.

This clone was counted a few times. CDR3: CASSLARADTQYF. The DNA of the CDR3 is TGTGCCAGCAGCTTAGCCAGGGCAGATACGCAGTATTTT. The chain couples TRBV5-6 to TRBJ2-3; TRBD1 might be the D (5 bases). Germline lookup yields CDR1 SGHDT and CDR2 YYEEEE. The ends were cut back, 2 bases at V and 4 bases at J, with 8 bases in the middle. This CDR3 has 13 amino acids.

The sample holds a few counts of this clone. The chain links TRBV29-1 to TRBJ2-6, with 10 bases that match TRBD1. Trimming cost V 2 bases and J 1 base; bases outside gene matches: 8. Germline CDR1 and CDR2: SQVTM and ANQGSEA. This CDR3 spans 18 amino acids. In DNA, the CDR3 is TGCAGCGTTGAATTTCTTGGACAGGGGGGATCTGGGGCCAACGTCCTGACTTTC. Its protein is CSVEFLGQGGSGANVLTF.

The V gene is TRBV7-2, the J gene TRBJ1-5; D is uncertain. CDR1 and CDR2 (germline): SGHTA, FQGNSA. Deletions cut 5 bases from V and 5 bases from J, with 10 bases between. The CDR3 has 13 amino acids. DNA for the CDR3: TGTGCCAGCAGCCATGAATTCGATCAGCCCCAGCATTTT. It specifies CASSHEFDQPQHF.

This sequence joins TRBV7-9 and TRBJ2-7, with a weak D call TRBD1 (5 bases). Germline V CDR1 and CDR2: SEHNR, FQNEAQ (reference sequence). V was shortened by 6 bases and J by 2 bases, with 14 bases between the two germline ends. The CDR3 is 14 residues long. The CDR3 reads CASSYQHRTYEQYV. DNA of the CDR3: TGTGCCAGCAGTTATCAGCACAGGACCTACGAGCAGTACGTC.

This chain connects TRBV4-2 to TRBJ2-7, with 10 nucleotides matching TRBD1. V was pared by 3 bases and J by 2 bases, with 7 bases of the junction left unmatched. Looked up from germline, CDR1 is LGHNA and CDR2 is YNFKEQ. The CDR3 is 16 amino acids. CDR3 in amino acids: CASSQDWTGGAYEQYF. The DNA for the CDR3 is TGTGCCAGCAGCCAGGATTGGACAGGGGGAGCCTACGAGCAGTACTTC.

CDR3 bases: TGTGCCAGCTCGCCTTTGGGACAGGGGAACGAGCAGTACTTC. Its translation is CASSPLGQGNEQYF. The chain combines TRBV18 with TRBJ2-7; 10 bases map to TRBD1. J gave up 5 bases and V 6 bases, and 7 bases lay outside the gene matches. The CDR3 is 14 residues long. Germline values: CDR1 KGHSH, CDR2 LQKENI.

In this sample, this clone turned up a few times. V usage is TRBV18 and J usage is TRBJ2-6, with D unclear. V was clipped by 6 bases and J by 3 bases, with 6 bases between them. The CDR3 contains 13 residues. Germline V gene data show CDR1 as KGHSH and CDR2 as LQKENI. CDR3 in DNA: TGTGCCAGCTCGGGTGATGGGGCCAACGTCCTGACTTTC. This translates into CASSGDGANVLTF.

This clone was counted ten times or more. The chain combines TRBV6-6 with TRBJ1-1, with D hard to call. V lost 8 bases and J 1 base, leaving 17 bases between the germline ends. Per the germline V gene, CDR1 is MNHNY and CDR2 is SVGAGI (reference sequence). The CDR3 is made up of 15 amino acids. The CDR3 is CASFAPGKTNTEAFF. The CDR3 DNA sequence: TGTGCCAGCTTCGCCCCGGGGAAAACGAACACTGAAGCTTTCTTT.

CDR3 region: CASSPVQATTETQYF. CDR3 coding DNA: TGTGCCAGCTCCCCAGTCCAGGCTACTACCGAGACCCAGTACTTC. The chain has TRBV5-4 and TRBJ2-5; D gene uncertain. Germline V gene sequence: CDR1 SGHNT, CDR2 YYREEE (reference sequence). Trimming took off 7 bases at V and 5 bases at J, with 21 bases between the two ends. This CDR3 region has 15 residues.

This clone turned up a few times. The V gene is TRBV7-2, the J gene TRBJ1-1; D is possibly TRBD1 (5 bases). The CDR3 is 15 residues long. Germline V lookup: CDR1 SGHTA, CDR2 FQGNSA. Trimming shortened V by 1 base and J by 4 bases, and 13 bases separated the two germline ends. The CDR3 sequence: CASSLDLTAGTEAFF. The CDR3 region has the DNA TGTGCCAGCAGCTTAGATCTGACAGCCGGCACTGAAGCTTTCTTT.

This clone was seen a few times. The chain has TRBV5-1 and TRBJ2-2; D is ambiguous. The CDR3 runs 16 residues. V lost 5 bases and J 0 bases, leaving 14 bases between the germline ends. CDR1 and CDR2 from the germline V gene are SGHRS and YFSETQ. The CDR3 coding sequence is TGCGCCAGCAGTCCCGGAGCCCTAGCGAACACCGGGGAGCTGTTTTTT. The encoded protein is CASSPGALANTGELFF.

A word on this clone: The sample carries other DNA sequences with the same CDR3. J is TRBJ1-2 and V is TRBV7-9; unclear D gene. This CDR3 contains 11 residues. V lost 1 base and J 5 bases, leaving 2 bases between the germline ends. Germline lookup yields CDR1 SEHNR and CDR2 FQNEAQ (reference sequence). CDR3 DNA sequence: TGTGCCAGCAGCTTAGTGTATGGCTACACCTTC. Its translation is CASSLVYGYTF.

This clone came up a few times. The CDR3, as DNA: TGTGCCAGCAGCACTGGACAGGGACCGCAAGAGACCCAGTACTTC. This sequence encodes CASSTGQGPQETQYF. This chain uses TRBV7-3 with TRBJ2-5; 8 bases agree with TRBD1. Trimming at V came to 5 bases and at J to 2 bases, leaving 7 bases not matched to a gene. This CDR3 is built from 15 residues. Germline V lookup: CDR1 SGHTA, CDR2 FQGTGA.

This clone was seen more than once but under ten times. The chain combines TRBV5-1 with TRBJ2-1; TRBD2 aligns across 10 bases. The V gene end was trimmed by 0 bases and the J gene end by 9 bases; junction bases not matched to a gene: 9. Germline CDR1 reads SGHRS; CDR2 reads YFSETQ. This CDR3 has 16 amino acids. The CDR3 nucleotides are TGCGCCAGCAGCTTGGGCTCCCTAGCGGGAGCGGGTGAGCAGTTCTTC. Its translation: CASSLGSLAGAGEQFF.

V usage is TRBV7-9 and J usage is TRBJ2-3; D unclear. CDR1 SEHNR and CDR2 FQNEAQ come from the germline V gene (reference sequence). This CDR3 is 15 amino acids long. V lost 5 bases and J 0 bases, leaving 12 bases between the germline ends. CDR3 DNA: TGTGCCAGCAGCCTTCCCTTGGGGAGCACAGATACGCAGTATTTT. Encoded protein: CASSLPLGSTDTQYF.

This clone was recorded a few times. The J gene is TRBJ2-7, the V gene TRBV12-5; the D gene is possibly TRBD2 (6 bases). V was cut by 0 bases and J by 4 bases, with 16 bases left in between. Germline-derived CDR1 and CDR2 are LGHNT and FRNRAP. The CDR3 runs to 16 residues. The CDR3 DNA sequence: TGTGCTAGTGGTTTGGTCCCAGGCTTTGGGGGGTACGAGCAGTACTTC. This codes for CASGLVPGFGGYEQYF.

The rearrangement links TRBV18 to TRBJ2-5; possibly TRBD1 or TRBD2 for D (5 bases each). CDR1 is KGHSH, CDR2 LQKENI, per germline. The CDR3 runs 13 residues. Trimming stripped 3 bases from V and 5 bases from J, with 10 bases between. The CDR3 region is CASSPGDDETQYF. The CDR3, as DNA: TGTGCCAGCTCACCGGGGGATGACGAGACCCAGTACTTC.

This clone was counted only a few times. This chain links TRBV11-2 with TRBJ2-1; D gene ambiguous. Germline assignment: CDR1 SGHAT and CDR2 FQNNGV. V was trimmed by 5 bases and J by 0 bases, leaving 11 bases between them. This CDR3 comprises 15 residues. The CDR3 here is CASSPDRSSYNEQFF. The CDR3 DNA reads TGTGCCAGCAGCCCGGACCGAAGCTCCTACAATGAGCAGTTCTTC.

This clone occurred a few times. The V call is TRBV18, the J call TRBJ1-1, with D possibly matching TRBD1 (6 bases). Per the germline V gene, CDR1 is KGHSH and CDR2 is LQKENI. The CDR3 sequence is 16 residues long. Deletions cut 2 bases from V and 1 base from J, with 14 bases between. CDR3 nucleotides: TGTGCCAGCTCACCAGTGTACAGGGTGGGGAACACTGAAGCTTTCTTT. It specifies CASSPVYRVGNTEAFF.

The chain uses TRBV28 and TRBJ2-5; 7 positions agree with TRBD2. CDR1 is MDHEN and CDR2 is SYDVKM in the germline V gene. With 6 bases clipped from V and 3 bases from J, the junction kept 10 bases outside the gene matches. The CDR3 consists of 15 residues. This chain's CDR3 is CASSSAGEGKETQYF. The CDR3 bases are TGTGCCAGCAGCTCCGCGGGGGAGGGGAAAGAGACCCAGTACTTC.

This clone was counted between two and nine times. The rearrangement uses TRBV13 and TRBJ2-1, with D perhaps assigned TRBD1 or TRBD2 (5 bases each). The germline CDR1 and CDR2 sequences are PRHDT and FYEKMQ (reference sequence). V lost 6 bases, J lost 5 bases, and 17 bases lay in between. The CDR3 length is 15 residues. The CDR3 region is CASRRSRDPNNEQFF. The CDR3 bases are TGTGCCAGCAGGCGTAGCCGGGACCCCAACAATGAGCAGTTCTTC.

In its sample, this clone was seen a few times. J is TRBJ2-5 and V is TRBV2; D not resolved. Per the germline V gene, CDR1 is SNHLY and CDR2 is FYNNEI. Trimming pared 5 bases from V and 5 bases from J, leaving 9 bases between. The CDR3 loop spans 12 amino acids. DNA for the CDR3: TGTGCCAGCAGTAGCCGTCCCGAGACCCAGTACTTC. It encodes CASSSRPETQYF.